These 4 T cell receptor beta chains share one sample of origin, sequenced in a study of shared clonotypes between healthy human individuals. Method: immunoSEQ multiplex PCR; TCRdb's copy keeps in-frame clones and lacks some. The sample holds 2 million to 2.5 million clones, approximately 95% seen once. Material for sequencing was naive CD4+ T cells sorted from blood. Subset noted: CD45RA+ positively selected. These receptors were taken from a man aged 18 to 35 in good health.

The gene calls are TRBV6-6 and TRBJ1-1, with 8 bases lining up with TRBD1. Germline loops: CDR1 MNHNY, CDR2 SVGAGI (reference sequence). J lost 7 bases, V lost 2 bases, and 12 bases had no gene match. The CDR3 covers 16 residues. CDR3 sequence reads: CASSYRQGRVDGEAFF. In DNA form, the CDR3 reads TGTGCCAGCAGTTACCGACAGGGGAGGGTTGACGGTGAAGCTTTCTTT.

A single count supports this clone. This chain joins TRBV6-4 and TRBJ1-1, with D perhaps TRBD1 (6 bases). The length of the CDR3 is 11 residues. The germline CDR1 and CDR2 sequences are MRHNA and SNTAGT. CDR3 DNA sequence: TGTGGTGTAGGGGGAGGTACTGAAGCTTTCTTT. This translates into CGVGGGTEAFF.

The chain links TRBV19 to TRBJ2-5; 9 bases line up with TRBD2. V gave up 4 bases and J gave up 3 bases; unmatched junction bases: 3. This CDR3 has 14 residues. The germline gives CDR1 LNHDA, CDR2 SQIVND (reference sequence). The CDR3 DNA reads as TGTGCCAGTAGTACGGCGGGAGGGAAAGAGACCCAGTACTTC. It encodes CASSTAGGKETQYF.

V is TRBV5-1 and J is TRBJ2-1; a weak D match, TRBD2 (6 bases). CDR1 and CDR2 (germline): SGHRS, YFSETQ. The length of the CDR3 is 15 residues. V was cut by 0 bases and J by 8 bases, with 15 bases left in between. CDR3 nucleotides: TGCGCCAGCAGCTTGGAGCGGGTAAGGTACGATGAGCAGTTCTTC. This codes for CASSLERVRYDEQFF.